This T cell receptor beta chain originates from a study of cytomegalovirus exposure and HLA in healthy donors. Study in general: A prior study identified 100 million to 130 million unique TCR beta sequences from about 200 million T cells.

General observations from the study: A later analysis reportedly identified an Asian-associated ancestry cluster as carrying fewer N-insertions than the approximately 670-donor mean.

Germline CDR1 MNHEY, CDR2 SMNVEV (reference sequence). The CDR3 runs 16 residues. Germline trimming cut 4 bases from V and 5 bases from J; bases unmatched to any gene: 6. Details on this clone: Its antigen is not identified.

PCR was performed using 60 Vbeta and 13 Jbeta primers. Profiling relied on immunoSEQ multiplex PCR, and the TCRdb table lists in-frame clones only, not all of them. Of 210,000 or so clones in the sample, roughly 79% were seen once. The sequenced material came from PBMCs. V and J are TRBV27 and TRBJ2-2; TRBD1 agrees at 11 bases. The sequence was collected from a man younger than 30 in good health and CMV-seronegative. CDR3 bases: TGTGCCAGCAGTTGGTCCGGGACAGGGGGGACCGGGGAGCTGTTTTTT. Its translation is CASSWSGTGGTGELFF.